This entry lists 8 T cell receptor beta chains sequenced from one sample in a study of T cell changes during pregnancy in multiple sclerosis. This table comes from immunoSEQ multiplex PCR, and its TCRdb copy is limited to in-frame clones, with some not included. Among 83,000 or so clones, over 85% were seen once, and the ten largest hold about 1.7%. The specimen was peripheral blood, collected after pregnancy. These receptors were taken from a female donor in good health, enrolled as a control in a pregnancy study.

This chain uses TRBV7-8 with TRBJ1-2, with no clear D. CDR1 and CDR2 (germline): SGHVS, FQNEAQ. V was cut by 2 bases and J by 2 bases, with 9 bases left in between. This CDR3 is built from 14 residues. CDR3: CASSLRVVNYGYTF. CDR3 nucleotide sequence: TGTGCCAGCAGCTTAAGAGTTGTCAACTATGGCTACACCTTC. Full variable domain (rest looked up from reference TRBV7-8 and TRBJ1-2): GAGVSQSPRYKVAKRGQDVALRCDPISGHVSLFWYQQALGQGPEFLTYFQNEAQLDKSGLPSDRFFAERPEGSVSTLKIQRTQQEDSAVYLCASSLRVVNYGYTFGSGTRLTVV.

The rearrangement joins TRBV6-6 to TRBJ1-4; D is uncertain. Trimming pared 8 bases from V and 8 bases from J, leaving 18 bases between. The germline V gene has CDR1 MNHNY and CDR2 SVGAGI (reference sequence). The CDR3 is 14 amino acids. The CDR3 here is CASRRELNYEKLFF. The CDR3 nucleotides read TGTGCCAGCCGGAGGGAGTTAAATTACGAAAAACTGTTTTTT.

Concerning this clone itself: Other DNA sequences of this sample code for an identical CDR3. The chain employs TRBV7-9 and TRBJ2-1, with 11 bases that match TRBD2. CDR1 is SEHNR and CDR2 is FQNEAQ in the germline V gene (reference sequence). This CDR3 comprises 16 residues. V shed 4 bases and J 7 bases; nucleotides not matched to a gene: 9. The CDR3 nucleotides are TGTGCCAGCAGCTCTCTTAGCGGGAGGGCTTGGAATGAGCAGTTCTTC. Translated, it gives CASSSLSGRAWNEQFF.

V is TRBV5-4 and J is TRBJ2-1; TRBD2 might be the D (6 bases). Germline V gene data show CDR1 as SGHNT and CDR2 as YYREEE (reference sequence). The length of the CDR3 is 16 residues. The V and J ends lost 4 bases and 6 bases respectively, with 20 bases between them. The CDR3 DNA reads as TGTGCCAGCAGCAAGGAGGGAAAAGGGTATGGCAATGAGCAGTTCTTC. Residues: CASSKEGKGYGNEQFF.

The rearrangement uses TRBV19 and TRBJ2-1; perhaps TRBD2 as D (5 bases). The CDR3 length is 14 residues. Germline CDR1 is LNHDA and CDR2 is SQIVND (reference sequence). V lost 1 base and J lost 9, with 13 bases in between. This CDR3 is CASSIALAGPEQFF. CDR3 bases: TGTGCCAGTAGTATAGCGCTAGCCGGGCCTGAGCAGTTCTTC. The full variable domain, with the rest looked up from reference TRBV19 and TRBJ2-1, is DGGITQSPKYLFRKEGQNVTLSCEQNLNHDAMYWYRQDPGQGLRLIYYSQIVNDFQKGDIAEGYSVSREKKESFPLTVTSAQKNPTAFYLCASSIALAGPEQFFGPGTRLTVL.

This sequence joins TRBV30 and TRBJ2-1; TRBD2 agrees at 11 bases. Germline-derived CDR1 and CDR2 are GTSNPN and SVGIG (reference sequence). With 0 bases clipped from V and 9 bases from J, the junction kept 1 base outside the gene matches. The CDR3 is 13 residues long. The CDR3 region is CAWSVGLAGEQFF. CDR3 sequence (DNA): TGTGCCTGGAGTGTTGGACTAGCGGGTGAGCAGTTCTTC.

The genes are TRBV28 and TRBJ2-1; maybe TRBD2 (6 bases). Trimming stripped 6 bases from V and 8 bases from J, with 17 bases between. The germline V gene has CDR1 MDHEN and CDR2 SYDVKM. CDR3 length: 14 residues. The CDR3, as DNA: TGTGCCAGCAGCCCACAAGGGGAGGCCGATGAGCAGTTCTTC. As protein: CASSPQGEADEQFF.

This clone has only one observation. The V and J genes are TRBV11-2 and TRBJ1-4; a weak D match, TRBD1 (5 bases). CDR1 SGHAT and CDR2 FQNNGV come from the germline V gene. This CDR3 is built from 16 residues. V lost 1 base to trimming and J lost 5 bases, with 14 bases between them. The CDR3 nucleotides are TGTGCCAGCAGCTTAGGACTCAGGGCTTACAATGAAAAACTGTTTTTT. It yields the protein CASSLGLRAYNEKLFF.